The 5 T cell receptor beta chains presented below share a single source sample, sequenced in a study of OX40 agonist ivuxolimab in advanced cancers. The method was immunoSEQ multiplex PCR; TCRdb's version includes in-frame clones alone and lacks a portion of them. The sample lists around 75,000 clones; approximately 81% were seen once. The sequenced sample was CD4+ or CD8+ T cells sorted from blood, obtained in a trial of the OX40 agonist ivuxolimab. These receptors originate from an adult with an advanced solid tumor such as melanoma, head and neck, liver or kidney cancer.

CDR3 amino acids: CASSVRVWKNTEAFF. The CDR3 DNA reads as TGTGCCAGCAGCGTCAGGGTTTGGAAGAACACTGAAGCTTTCTTT. The chain couples TRBV7-9 to TRBJ1-1; D possibly corresponds to TRBD1 (5 bases). The CDR3 is made up of 15 amino acids. V lost 5 bases to trimming and J lost 1 base, with 14 bases between them. Germline V CDR1 and CDR2: SEHNR, FQNEAQ (reference sequence).

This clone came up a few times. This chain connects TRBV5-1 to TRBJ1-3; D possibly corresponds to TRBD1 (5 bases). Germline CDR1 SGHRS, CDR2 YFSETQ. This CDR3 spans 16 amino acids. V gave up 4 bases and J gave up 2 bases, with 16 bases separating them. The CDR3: CASSGIGQGPGNTIYF. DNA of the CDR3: TGCGCCAGCAGCGGTATCGGGCAGGGCCCTGGAAACACCATATATTTT.

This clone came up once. The CDR3 DNA is TGTGCCAGTACCAGTGGGGGCGGCAGACAGGCCGAAGCTTTCTTT. This gives the protein CASTSGGGRQAEAFF. The J gene is TRBJ1-1, the V gene TRBV19; D might be TRBD1 (6 bases). V shed 7 bases and J shed 8 bases, with 23 bases lying between them. The CDR3 loop spans 15 amino acids. CDR1 is LNHDA and CDR2 is SQIVND in the germline V gene (reference sequence).

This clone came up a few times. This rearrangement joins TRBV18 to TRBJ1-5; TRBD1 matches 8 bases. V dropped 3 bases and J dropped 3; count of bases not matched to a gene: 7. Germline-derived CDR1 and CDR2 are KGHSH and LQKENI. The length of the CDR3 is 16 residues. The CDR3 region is CASSPSQGGFNQPQHF. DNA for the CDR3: TGTGCCAGCTCACCCTCACAGGGGGGGTTCAATCAGCCCCAGCATTTT. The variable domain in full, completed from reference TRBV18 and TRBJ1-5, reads NAGVMQNPRHLVRRRGQEARLRCSPMKGHSHVYWYRQLPEEGLKFMVYLQKENIIDESGMPKERFSAEFPKEGPSILRIQQVVRGDSAAYFCASSPSQGGFNQPQHFGDGTRLSIL.

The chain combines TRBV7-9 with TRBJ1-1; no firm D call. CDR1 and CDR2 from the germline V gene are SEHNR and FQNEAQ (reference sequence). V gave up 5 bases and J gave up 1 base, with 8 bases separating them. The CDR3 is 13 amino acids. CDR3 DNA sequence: TGTGCCAGCAGCCGCGAAGGGAACACTGAAGCTTTCTTT. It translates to CASSREGNTEAFF.